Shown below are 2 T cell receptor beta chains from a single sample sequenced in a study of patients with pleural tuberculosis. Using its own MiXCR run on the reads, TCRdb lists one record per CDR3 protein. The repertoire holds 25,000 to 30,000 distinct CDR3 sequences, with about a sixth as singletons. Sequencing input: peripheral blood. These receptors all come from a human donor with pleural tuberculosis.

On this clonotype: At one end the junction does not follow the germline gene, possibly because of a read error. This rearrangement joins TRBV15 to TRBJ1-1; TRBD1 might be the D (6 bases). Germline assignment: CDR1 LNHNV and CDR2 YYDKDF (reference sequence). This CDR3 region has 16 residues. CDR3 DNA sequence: TGTGCCACCAACAGAGATTTTAGGGGGTCGAACACTGAAGCTTTCTTT. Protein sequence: CATNRDFRGSNTEAFF.

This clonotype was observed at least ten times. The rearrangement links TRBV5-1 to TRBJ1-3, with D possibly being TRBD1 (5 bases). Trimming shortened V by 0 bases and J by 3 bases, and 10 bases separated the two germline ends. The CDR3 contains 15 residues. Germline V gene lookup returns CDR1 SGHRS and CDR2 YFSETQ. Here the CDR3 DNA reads TGCGCCAGCAGCTTGGCCGGGGGGTTTGGAAACACCATATATTTT. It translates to CASSLAGGFGNTIYF. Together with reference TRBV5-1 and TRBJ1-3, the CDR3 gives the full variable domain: KAGVTQTPRYLIKTRGQQVTLSCSPISGHRSVSWYQQTPGQGLQFLFEYFSETQRNKGNFPGRFSGRQFSNSRSEMNVSTLELGDSALYLCASSLAGGFGNTIYFGEGSWLTVV.